The source of this T cell receptor beta chain is a study of T cells in Graves' hyperthyroidism and ophthalmopathy. Looking at the study overall: Upon initial diagnosis and before any treatment, peripheral blood was collected.

This clonotype has ten or more counts. Amplified TCR beta CDR3 regions came from RNA transcripts. A set of HTBI primers served as the primers for a first-round RT-PCR of the TCR CDR3. One entry per CDR3 protein results from TCRdb running MiXCR on the multiplex PCR reads. Of hundreds of thousands of distinct CDR3 sequences listed, roughly 14% are singletons. CDR1 is MDHEN and CDR2 is SYDVKM in the germline V gene. This CDR3 region has 16 residues. The V and J ends lost 1 base and 0 bases respectively, with 12 bases between them. Graves' hyperthyroidism without ophthalmopathy progression within 18 months was termed stable.

Sequences were obtained from blood. The sequence was obtained from a woman younger than 35 with Graves' hyperthyroidism. This chain links TRBV28 with TRBJ1-1; unclear D gene. CDR3 sequence (DNA): TGTGCCAGCAGTTTATTGTCGTACAGCTTGAACACTGAAGCTTTCTTT. Protein: CASSLLSYSLNTEAFF.